The present T cell receptor (beta chain) was sequenced within a study of blood T cell repertoires in COVID-19. Trimming removed 1 base from V and 9 bases from J, with 16 bases in between. In germline, CDR1 is MNHEY, CDR2 SVGAGI. The CDR3 has 15 residues. Here immunoSEQ multiplex PCR was the method, and the copy in TCRdb shows in-frame clones only, minus some. In the table there are around 370,000 clones, around 91% of which are singletons. The sequencing input was peripheral blood. V usage is TRBV6-5 and J usage is TRBJ2-1, with a possible D match to TRBD2 (5 bases). The receptor comes from a woman aged 18-29 years who had recovered from COVID-19. Here the CDR3 DNA reads TGTGCCAGCAGTTACTATCCAATCCTTGCGGGTGAGCAGTTCTTC. As protein: CASSYYPILAGEQFF.